The clone carrying this TCR beta chain was observed at least ten times. What it recognizes is unknown. This sample was taken from a study of shared clonotypes between healthy human individuals. Study context: CD8 memory received one plate per donor, CD8 naive two, CD4 memory three and CD4 naive three. Study-level findings and limits: Sampling was confined to blood; repertoires within tissues likely differ. The authors expected sequencing depth to affect clonotype sharing among donors.

This CDR3 spans 17 amino acids. CDR1 MGHRA and CDR2 YSYEKL come from the germline V gene. Trimming left V 3 bases short and J 0 bases short, with 15 bases between. Profiling relied on immunoSEQ multiplex PCR, and the TCRdb table lists in-frame clones only, not all of them. The sample consists of some 630,000 clones, around 72% of them appearing once. Sequenced sample: memory CD4+ T cells sorted from blood. Subset: CD45RA-negative fraction. This chain links TRBV4-1 with TRBJ2-1; D is uncertain. The receptor comes from a woman aged 30 to 39 in good health. CDR3: CASSQTATPSSYNEQFF. CDR3 bases: TGCGCCAGCAGCCAGACCGCTACACCTAGCTCCTACAATGAGCAGTTCTTC.